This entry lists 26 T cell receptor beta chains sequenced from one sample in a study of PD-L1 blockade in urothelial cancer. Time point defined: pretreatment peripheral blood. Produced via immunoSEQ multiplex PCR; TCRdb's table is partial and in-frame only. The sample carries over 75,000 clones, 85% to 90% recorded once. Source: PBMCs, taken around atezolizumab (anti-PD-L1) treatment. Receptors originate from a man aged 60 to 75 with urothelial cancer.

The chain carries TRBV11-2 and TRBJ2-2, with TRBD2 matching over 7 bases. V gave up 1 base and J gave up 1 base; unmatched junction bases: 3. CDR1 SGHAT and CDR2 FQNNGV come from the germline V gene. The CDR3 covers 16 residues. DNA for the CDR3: TGTGCCAGCAGCTTAGGGGCTAGCGGGAACACCGGGGAGCTGTTTTTT. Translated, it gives CASSLGASGNTGELFF.

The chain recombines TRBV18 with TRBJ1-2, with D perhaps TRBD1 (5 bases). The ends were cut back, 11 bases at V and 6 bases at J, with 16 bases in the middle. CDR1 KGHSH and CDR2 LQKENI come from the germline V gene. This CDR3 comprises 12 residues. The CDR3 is CAAQAEYDGYTF. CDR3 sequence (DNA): TGTGCCGCACAGGCCGAGTACGATGGCTACACCTTC.

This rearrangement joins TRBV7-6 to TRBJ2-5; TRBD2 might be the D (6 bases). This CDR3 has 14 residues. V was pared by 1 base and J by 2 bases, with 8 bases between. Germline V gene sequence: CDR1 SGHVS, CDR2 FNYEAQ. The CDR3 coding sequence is TGTGCCAGCAGCTTAGGTGCGGGGCAAGAGACCCAGTACTTC. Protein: CASSLGAGQETQYF.

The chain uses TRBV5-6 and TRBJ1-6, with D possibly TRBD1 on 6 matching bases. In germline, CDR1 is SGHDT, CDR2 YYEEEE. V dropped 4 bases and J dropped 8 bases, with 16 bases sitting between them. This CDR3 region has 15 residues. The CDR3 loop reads CASSPPGTIDSPLHF. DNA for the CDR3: TGTGCCAGCAGCCCCCCCGGGACAATCGATTCACCCCTCCACTTT.

The DNA for the CDR3 is TGTGCCAGCAGTTTTAGCGGTGAGACCTACAATGAGCAGTTCTTC. Its protein product is CASSFSGETYNEQFF. This rearrangement joins TRBV28 to TRBJ2-1; perhaps TRBD2 as D (6 bases). The V end lost 3 bases, the J end lost 2 bases, and 11 bases lay between the germline ends. Germline V gives CDR1 MDHEN, CDR2 SYDVKM. There are 15 residues in the CDR3.

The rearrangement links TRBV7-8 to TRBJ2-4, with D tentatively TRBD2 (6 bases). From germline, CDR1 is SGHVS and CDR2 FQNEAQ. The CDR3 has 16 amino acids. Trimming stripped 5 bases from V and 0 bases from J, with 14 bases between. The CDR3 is CASSATSGLAKNIQYF. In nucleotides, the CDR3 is TGTGCCAGCAGCGCAACGAGCGGGCTAGCCAAAAACATTCAGTACTTC.

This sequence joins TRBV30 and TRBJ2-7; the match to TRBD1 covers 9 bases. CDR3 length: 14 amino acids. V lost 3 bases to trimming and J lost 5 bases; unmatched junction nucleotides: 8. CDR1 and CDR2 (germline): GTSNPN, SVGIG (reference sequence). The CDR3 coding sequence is TGTGCCTGGAGCCTGGGACAGGGATGGCACGAGCAGTACTTC. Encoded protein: CAWSLGQGWHEQYF.

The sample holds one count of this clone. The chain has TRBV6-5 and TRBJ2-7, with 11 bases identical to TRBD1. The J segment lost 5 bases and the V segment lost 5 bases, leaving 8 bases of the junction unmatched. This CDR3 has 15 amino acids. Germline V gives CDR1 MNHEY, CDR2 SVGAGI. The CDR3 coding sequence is TGTGCCAGCAGTAGATGGACAGGGGGCTACAACGAGCAGTACTTC. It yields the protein CASSRWTGGYNEQYF.

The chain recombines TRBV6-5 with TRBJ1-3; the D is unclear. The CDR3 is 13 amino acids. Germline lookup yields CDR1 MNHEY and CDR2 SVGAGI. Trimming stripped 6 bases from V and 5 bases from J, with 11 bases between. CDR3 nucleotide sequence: TGTGCCAGCAGGGCCGCCCCCCGAAACACCATATATTTT. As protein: CASRAAPRNTIYF.

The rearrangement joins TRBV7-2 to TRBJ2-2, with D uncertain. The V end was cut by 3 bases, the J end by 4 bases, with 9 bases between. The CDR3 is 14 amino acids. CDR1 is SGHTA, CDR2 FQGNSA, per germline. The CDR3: CASSLTTLTGELFF. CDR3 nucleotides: TGTGCCAGCAGCTTGACAACCCTCACCGGGGAGCTGTTTTTT.

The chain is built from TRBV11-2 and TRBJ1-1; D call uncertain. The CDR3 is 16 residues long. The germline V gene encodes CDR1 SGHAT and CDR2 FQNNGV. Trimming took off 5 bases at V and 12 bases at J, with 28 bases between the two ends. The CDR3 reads CASSGLLGSSRQFSFF. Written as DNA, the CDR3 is TGTGCCAGCAGCGGGCTTCTAGGGAGCTCACGGCAATTCTCTTTCTTT.

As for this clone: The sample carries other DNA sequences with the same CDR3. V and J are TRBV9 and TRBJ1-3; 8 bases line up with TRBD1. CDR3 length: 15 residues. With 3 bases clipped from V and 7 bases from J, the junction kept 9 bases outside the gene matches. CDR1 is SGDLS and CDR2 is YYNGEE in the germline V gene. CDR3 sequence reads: CASSAGQGLGNTIYF. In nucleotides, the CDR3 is TGTGCCAGCAGCGCCGGACAGGGCCTAGGGAACACCATATATTTT.

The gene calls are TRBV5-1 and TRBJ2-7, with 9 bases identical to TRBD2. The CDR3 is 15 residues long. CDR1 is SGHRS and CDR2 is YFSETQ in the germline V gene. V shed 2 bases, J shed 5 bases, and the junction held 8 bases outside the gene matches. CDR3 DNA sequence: TGCGCCAGCAGCTTCGTGACTAGCGGTCCCAACGAGCAGTACTTC. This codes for CASSFVTSGPNEQYF.

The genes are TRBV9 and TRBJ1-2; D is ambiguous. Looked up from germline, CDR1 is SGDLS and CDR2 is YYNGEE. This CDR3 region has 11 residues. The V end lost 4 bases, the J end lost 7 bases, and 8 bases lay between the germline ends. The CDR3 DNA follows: TGTGCCAGCAGCCAAATGTCTGGCTACACCTTC. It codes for CASSQMSGYTF.

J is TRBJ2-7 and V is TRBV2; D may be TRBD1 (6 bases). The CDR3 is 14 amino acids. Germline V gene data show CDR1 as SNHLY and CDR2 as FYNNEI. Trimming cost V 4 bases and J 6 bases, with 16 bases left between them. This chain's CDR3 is CASSGKQGPGEQYF. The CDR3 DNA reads TGTGCCAGCAGTGGAAAACAGGGCCCTGGCGAGCAGTACTTC.

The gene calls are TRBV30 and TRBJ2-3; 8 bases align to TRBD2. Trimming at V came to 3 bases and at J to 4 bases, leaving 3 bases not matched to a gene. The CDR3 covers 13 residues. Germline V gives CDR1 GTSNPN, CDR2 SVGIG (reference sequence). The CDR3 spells CAWSAGGADTQYF. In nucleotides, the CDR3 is TGTGCCTGGAGCGCGGGAGGTGCAGATACGCAGTATTTT.

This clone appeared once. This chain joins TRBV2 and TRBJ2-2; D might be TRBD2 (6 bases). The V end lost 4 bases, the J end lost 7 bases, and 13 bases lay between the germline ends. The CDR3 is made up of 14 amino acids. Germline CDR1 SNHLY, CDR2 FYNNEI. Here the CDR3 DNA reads TGTGCCAGCAGTGCGGGACTTAACGGCGGGGAGCTGTTTTTT. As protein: CASSAGLNGGELFF.

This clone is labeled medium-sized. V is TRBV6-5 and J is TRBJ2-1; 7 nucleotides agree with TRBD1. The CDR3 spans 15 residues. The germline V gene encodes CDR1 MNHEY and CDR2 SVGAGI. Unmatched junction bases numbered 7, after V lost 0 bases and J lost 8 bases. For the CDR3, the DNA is TGTGCCAGCAGTTACTCGAACAGGGGAACCCATGAGCAGTTCTTC. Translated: CASSYSNRGTHEQFF.

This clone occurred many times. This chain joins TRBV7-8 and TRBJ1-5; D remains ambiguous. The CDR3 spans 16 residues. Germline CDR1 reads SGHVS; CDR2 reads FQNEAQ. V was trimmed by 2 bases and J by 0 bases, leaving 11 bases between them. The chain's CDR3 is CASSLFTANSNQPQHF. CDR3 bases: TGTGCCAGCAGCTTATTTACAGCTAATAGCAATCAGCCCCAGCATTTT.

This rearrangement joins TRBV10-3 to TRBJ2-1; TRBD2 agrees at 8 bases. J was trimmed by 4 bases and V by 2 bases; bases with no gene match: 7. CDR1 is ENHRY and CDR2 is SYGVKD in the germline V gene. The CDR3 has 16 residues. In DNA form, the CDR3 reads TGTGCCATCAGTGAGGAGAGACTAGCGTTGTACAATGAGCAGTTCTTC. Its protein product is CAISEERLALYNEQFF.

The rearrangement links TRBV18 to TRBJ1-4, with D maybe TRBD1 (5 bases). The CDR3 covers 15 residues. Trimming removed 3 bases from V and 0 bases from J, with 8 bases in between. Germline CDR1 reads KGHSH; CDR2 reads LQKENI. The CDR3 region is CASSPTVATNEKLFF. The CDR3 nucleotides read TGTGCCAGCTCACCGACAGTCGCAACTAATGAAAAACTGTTTTTT.

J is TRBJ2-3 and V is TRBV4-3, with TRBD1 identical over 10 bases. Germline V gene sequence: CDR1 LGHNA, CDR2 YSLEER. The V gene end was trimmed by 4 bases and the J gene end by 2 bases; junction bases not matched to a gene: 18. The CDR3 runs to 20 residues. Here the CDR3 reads CASSPELDRGPARHTDTQYF. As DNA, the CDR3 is TGCGCCAGCAGCCCAGAACTCGACAGGGGGCCCGCGCGACACACAGATACGCAGTATTTT.

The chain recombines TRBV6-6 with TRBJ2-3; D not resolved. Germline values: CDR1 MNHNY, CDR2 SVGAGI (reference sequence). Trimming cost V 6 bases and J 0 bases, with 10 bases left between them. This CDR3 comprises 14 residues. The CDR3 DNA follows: TGTGCCAGCAGATTTTCTACTAGCACAGATACGCAGTATTTT. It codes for CASRFSTSTDTQYF.

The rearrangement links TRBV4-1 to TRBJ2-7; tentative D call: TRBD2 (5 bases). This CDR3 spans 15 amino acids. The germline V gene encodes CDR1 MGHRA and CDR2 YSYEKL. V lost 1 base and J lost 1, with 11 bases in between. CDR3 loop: CASSQAPGGSYEQYF. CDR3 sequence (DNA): TGCGCCAGCAGCCAAGCCCCTGGAGGATCCTACGAGCAGTACTTC.

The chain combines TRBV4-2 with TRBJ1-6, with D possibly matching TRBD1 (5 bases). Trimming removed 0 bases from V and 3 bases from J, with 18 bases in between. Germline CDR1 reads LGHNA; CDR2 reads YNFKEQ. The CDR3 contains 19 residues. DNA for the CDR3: TGTGCCAGCAGCCAAGATCGGGGGTTGGAAAGGGACTATAATTCACCCCTCCACTTT. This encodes CASSQDRGLERDYNSPLHF.

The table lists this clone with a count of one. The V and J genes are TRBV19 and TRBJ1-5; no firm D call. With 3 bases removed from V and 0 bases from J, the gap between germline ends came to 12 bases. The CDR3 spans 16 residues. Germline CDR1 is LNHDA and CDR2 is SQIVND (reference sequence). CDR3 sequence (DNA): TGTGCCAGTAGTATTAGCCGGGGATATAGCAATCAGCCCCAGCATTTT. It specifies CASSISRGYSNQPQHF.